This T cell receptor (beta chain) was sequenced during a study of vaccination effects on CD4 cells after COVID-19. Sequencing used immunoSEQ multiplex PCR; TCRdb keeps in-frame clones, though not all of them. The data hold about 41,000 clones, with under 85% observed a single time. With 7 bases clipped from V and 12 bases from J, the junction kept 12 bases outside the gene matches. CDR1 and CDR2 (germline): SGHTA, FQGNSA. The CDR3 consists of 13 residues. This clone has a handful of counts. Antigen specificity is unknown. Before any sequencing was done, the ViraFEST assay used viral peptide pools to expand antigen-specific CD4+ T cells. Culture proceeded for approximately nine days, and CD4+ T cells were then isolated. All vaccine recipients tested negative for nucleocapsid antibodies and had never contracted SARS-CoV-2 infection. Study outcomes and limitations: Convalescent patients were scarce in the study, and it lacked early post-infection timepoints. Both infection-induced and vaccine-induced clones contracted markedly at late post-vaccination timepoints.

The rearrangement uses TRBV7-2 and TRBJ2-1; 7 bases are shared with TRBD2. Sequences were derived from CD4+ T cells from PBMCs cultured with HCoV-NL63 spike peptides, sampled before COVID-19 vaccination. The sequence derives from a human donor who received a COVID-19 vaccine. DNA for the CDR3: TGTGCCAGCACCTCAAGTCGGGGGGATAGGCAGTTCTTC. Protein: CASTSSRGDRQFF.